This T cell receptor (beta chain) was obtained from a study of CD8+ T cells in alopecia areata. Overall study findings and caveats: Mice showed clearer TCR sharing than patients did, a gap that was possibly HLA-related. Researchers report lesional scalp, most notably alopecia totalis/universalis, outstripped normal scalp in clonality.

Extracted RNA was reverse transcribed into cDNA, the sequencing template. The protocol was immunoSEQ multiplex PCR, while the TCRdb copy is restricted to in-frame clones and leaves out a portion. Among about 150,000 clones listed, less than 65% were seen once. CD4+ and CD8+ T cells were sorted from PBMCs. Trimming removed 6 bases from V and 0 bases from J, with 12 bases in between. The germline V gene has CDR1 LNHDA and CDR2 SQIVND (reference sequence). The CDR3 consists of 14 residues. Comment on this clone: Its specificity is not known.

This TCR was recovered from a human donor in good health. The chain is built from TRBV19 and TRBJ2-7; D is unresolved. Sequenced material: CD8+ T cells sorted from blood. The CDR3 coding sequence is TGTGCCAGTAGCTATGACTCAGCCTCCTACGAGCAGTACTTC. Its translation: CASSYDSASYEQYF.